This T cell receptor beta chain is drawn from a study of T cell changes during pregnancy in multiple sclerosis. Sequenced by immunoSEQ multiplex PCR; TCRdb stores in-frame clones only, minus some. The sample shows under 45,000 clones, roughly 92% of them seen only once. Trimming took 4 bases from V and 8 from J; bases not matched to a gene: 9. There are 15 residues in the CDR3. Germline V gene data show CDR1 as SEHNR and CDR2 as FQNEAQ (reference sequence). This TCR was sampled from a female donor with multiple sclerosis, enrolled in a pregnancy study. The rearrangement links TRBV7-9 to TRBJ2-4; 9 nucleotides line up with TRBD1. Here the sequenced sample was CD4+ T cells from peripheral blood mononuclear cells, taken in the first trimester of pregnancy. As DNA, the CDR3 is TGTGCCAGCAGCTATCCTGGGACAGGGAATCACATTCAGTACTTC. This translates into CASSYPGTGNHIQYF.